This T cell receptor (beta chain) was sequenced in a study of Graves' ophthalmopathy and Graves' hyperthyroidism. Amplification of TCR beta CDR3 regions used RNA transcripts. The authors performed first-round RT-PCR with HTBI primers and then a second-round multiplex PCR. Each CDR3 protein is one row after TCRdb ran MiXCR on the multiplex PCR reads. The table has 500,000 to 800,000 distinct CDR3 sequences, 35% to 45% seen once. The CDR3 has 11 residues. The germline V and J ends were trimmed by 4 bases and 5 bases, with 8 bases remaining between them. Germline V gene lookup returns CDR1 GTSNPN and CDR2 SVGIG (reference sequence).

This TCR was recovered from an adult man with Graves' ophthalmopathy. Sequencing was done on a sample of peripheral blood. This chain uses TRBV30 with TRBJ1-2; tentatively, D is TRBD1 (5 bases). CDR3: CAWTDRYGYTF. CDR3 sequence (DNA): TGTGCCTGGACCGACAGATATGGCTACACCTTC.